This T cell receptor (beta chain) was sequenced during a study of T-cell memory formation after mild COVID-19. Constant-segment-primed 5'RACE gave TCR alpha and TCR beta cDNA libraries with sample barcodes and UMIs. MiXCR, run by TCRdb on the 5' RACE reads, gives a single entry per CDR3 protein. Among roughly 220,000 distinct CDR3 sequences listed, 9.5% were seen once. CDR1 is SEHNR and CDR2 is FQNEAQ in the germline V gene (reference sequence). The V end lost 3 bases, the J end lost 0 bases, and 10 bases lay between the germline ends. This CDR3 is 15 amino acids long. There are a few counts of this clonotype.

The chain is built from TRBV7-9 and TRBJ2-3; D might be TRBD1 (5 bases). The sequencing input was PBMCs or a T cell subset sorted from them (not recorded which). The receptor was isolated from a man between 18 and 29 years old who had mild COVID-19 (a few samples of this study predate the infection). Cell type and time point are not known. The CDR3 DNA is TGTGCCAGCAGCTTCCTAGGGGATAGCACAGATACGCAGTATTTT. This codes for CASSFLGDSTDTQYF.